The source of this T cell receptor beta chain is a study of blood T cell repertoires in COVID-19 (dated by TCRdb to the early 2020s). As for the study more broadly: Collaborator samples came from the United States, Italy and Spain and covered acute and convalescent phases of COVID-19. The prospective study material was composed of cDNA or gDNA derived from T cells, B-cell-depleted T cells, or PBMCs. Deeply sampled blood TCRbeta repertoires from subjects exposed to, actively infected with, or recovered from COVID-19 were included in the dataset. A freely available public database, intended as a resource for researchers studying the immune response to SARS-CoV-2, is where the repertoires were released. Samples came from the ongoing ImmuneRACE study (first 160 participants) plus 1,254 subjects from 6 global collaborators. Sample metadata almost always included a de-identified subject ID, COVID-19 status, age in years and sex. HLA class I and class II types, where available, came from metadata supplied by the sample provider rather than from assay-based typing. General conclusions and limits of the study: Clinical and demographic metadata were provided uncurated, with the amount varying by source and participant.

V gives up 6 bases and J gives up 10 bases, and the segment between their germline ends measures 12 bases. The CDR3 spans 11 residues, from the cysteine through the phenylalanine. Only CDR3 DNA is held: 33 bases, read in frame from base 1. From the germline V gene, CDR1 is MNHEY and CDR2 is SVGAGI. Comment on this clone: Its specific antigen is unknown. No much larger clone is present one base from it, and per-base qualities are unavailable.

TCRbeta CDR3 regions were amplified from genomic DNA by means of the immunoSEQ Assay, a bias-controlled multiplex PCR. The original methods were these. The number of nucleated cells in each sample was estimated by amplification of reference gene primers within the assay. Sequence reads were collapsed and filtered to measure the absolute abundance of every unique TCRbeta CDR3 rearrangement. Productive Simpson clonality was computed per sample as the square root of Simpson's diversity index over productive rearrangements. Not all clones reach the TCRdb copy of this immuneACCESS table, which keeps in-frame sequences only. Checked studies attribute under half of the gap to unresolved V genes and leave the rest unexplained. The V and J calls and clone size were taken over from that table, and D and trimming were inferred from the DNA. In this sample the table shows 200,000 to 250,000 clones, 80% to 90% of which occur a single time. The ten largest make up 4.4% of the sample.

Collaborating institutions collected whole blood in K2EDTA tubes following their own protocols. For TCRbeta analysis, collaborators shipped samples as frozen whole blood, isolated PBMCs, or DNA extracted from either of those sample types. The TCR was taken from a man in his fifties or sixties with acute or convalescent COVID-19. The V and J genes are TRBV6-5 and TRBJ1-1; the D gene is perhaps TRBD1, on 5 matching bases. Input material: peripheral blood. In nucleotides, the sequence is TGTGCCAGCAGCCACGGGGGTGGAGCTTTCTTT. Its product reads: CASSHGGGAFF.